The 15 T cell receptor beta chains presented below share a single source sample, sequenced in a study of blood T cell repertoires in COVID-19. This table comes from immunoSEQ multiplex PCR, and its TCRdb copy is limited to in-frame clones, with some not included. The sample comprises 350,000 to 550,000 clones, around nine tenths of which are singletons, and about 2.1% rests with the top ten. Material for sequencing was PBMCs or T cells enriched from blood (not recorded which). These receptors all come from a woman between 18 and 30 years old with acute COVID-19.

V and J are TRBV11-2 and TRBJ1-5, with D perhaps matching TRBD1 (6 bases). Germline-derived CDR1 and CDR2 are SGHAT and FQNNGV. V dropped 1 base and J dropped 4 bases, with 8 bases sitting between them. The CDR3 length is 14 residues. The CDR3 DNA sequence: TGTGCCAGCAGCTTAGGAAGGGGGAATCAGCCCCAGCATTTT. Translating gives CASSLGRGNQPQHF.

The rearrangement uses TRBV9 and TRBJ1-4, with TRBD1 matching over 7 bases. The V and J ends lost 4 bases and 8 bases, in that order; junction bases with no gene match: 14. Germline CDR1 SGDLS, CDR2 YYNGEE. This CDR3 has 16 amino acids. DNA of the CDR3: TGTGCCAGCAGCTCAAACTACAGGGGATTCGGGGAAAAACTGTTTTTT. Translated: CASSSNYRGFGEKLFF.

In regard to this clone: Other DNA variants within this sample encode the same CDR3. V gene TRBV9 combines with J gene TRBJ2-1; 10 positions agree with TRBD2. Losses at the gene ends were 4 bases for V and 5 bases for J; bases not matched to a gene: 6. The V gene's germline CDR1 is SGDLS and CDR2 YYNGEE. This CDR3 comprises 15 residues. CDR3 region: CASSPRTSGNNEQFF. CDR3 DNA sequence: TGTGCCAGCAGCCCCCGGACTAGCGGAAACAATGAGCAGTTCTTC.

V is TRBV28 and J is TRBJ1-2, with TRBD1 as a possible D gene (5 bases). Germline V gene lookup returns CDR1 MDHEN and CDR2 SYDVKM. The V end was cut by 3 bases, the J end by 2 bases, with 10 bases between. The CDR3 length is 14 residues. CDR3 sequence: CASSFGGQNYGYTF. CDR3 coding DNA: TGTGCCAGCAGTTTCGGTGGACAAAACTATGGCTACACCTTC.

This rearrangement joins TRBV6-6 to TRBJ1-5; possibly TRBD1 for D (6 bases). Germline V lookup: CDR1 MNHNY, CDR2 SVGAGI (reference sequence). The CDR3 sequence is 13 residues long. The V end was cut by 5 bases, the J end by 5 bases, with 10 bases between. CDR3 residues: CASSLAGDQPQHF. CDR3 nucleotides: TGTGCCAGCAGTCTGGCAGGGGATCAGCCCCAGCATTTT.

V usage is TRBV3-1 (or the pseudogene TRBV3-2) and J usage is TRBJ1-1; D is unclear. The CDR3 length is 13 residues. Germline CDR1 reads LGHDT; CDR2 reads YNNKEL (reference sequence). Trimming took 3 bases from V and 0 from J, leaving 5 bases between them. The CDR3 region is CASSHDMNTEAFF. CDR3 DNA: TGTGCCAGCAGCCACGACATGAACACTGAAGCTTTCTTT.

This sequence joins TRBV30 and TRBJ1-2; 8 bases are a match to TRBD1. V lost 3 bases, J lost 8 bases, and 5 bases stayed unmatched. Germline loops: CDR1 GTSNPN, CDR2 SVGIG (reference sequence). The CDR3 has 12 residues. The CDR3 is CAWRIAGGGYTF. The CDR3 nucleotides read TGTGCCTGGAGGATTGCAGGGGGCGGCTACACCTTC.

The chain combines TRBV28 with TRBJ1-5; a possible D gene is TRBD1 (6 bases). Per germline, CDR1 MDHEN and CDR2 SYDVKM. The CDR3 runs 15 residues. V was clipped by 6 bases and J by 4 bases, with 16 bases between them. CDR3 sequence: CASSLDRPWNQPQHF. The CDR3 DNA reads as TGTGCCAGCAGCTTAGACAGGCCCTGGAATCAGCCCCAGCATTTT.

The chain recombines TRBV7-6 with TRBJ2-6, with D tentatively TRBD1 (6 bases). Germline values: CDR1 SGHVS, CDR2 FNYEAQ. V was shortened by 5 bases and J by 0 bases, with 14 bases between the two germline ends. The CDR3 loop spans 17 amino acids. CDR3 sequence (DNA): TGTGCCAGCAGCCCACCGGGACATGACTCTGGGGCCAACGTCCTGACTTTC. It codes for CASSPPGHDSGANVLTF.

V usage is TRBV25-1 and J usage is TRBJ2-7; TRBD2 matches 7 bases. Germline CDR1 is MGHDK and CDR2 is SYGVNS. This CDR3 region has 15 residues. V lost 3 bases and J lost 1; bases outside the gene matches: 6. DNA for the CDR3: TGTGCCAGCAGTGAGGAAGGGAGGGATTCCTACGAGCAGTACTTC. Translation gives CASSEEGRDSYEQYF.

The chain carries TRBV2 and TRBJ1-5, with TRBD1 as a possible D gene (5 bases). Germline loops: CDR1 SNHLY, CDR2 FYNNEI. The V end was cut by 1 base, the J end by 3 bases, with 19 bases between. The CDR3 consists of 18 residues. The CDR3 DNA sequence: TGTGCCAGCAGTGAAGGGGGGGGATTGAATCGAATCAATCAGCCCCAGCATTTT. The encoded protein is CASSEGGGLNRINQPQHF.

The chain links TRBV5-6 to TRBJ2-5; the match to TRBD1 covers 7 bases. The CDR3 is 14 residues long. With V trimmed by 1 base and J by 5 bases, 5 bases remained unmatched. Germline V gene sequence: CDR1 SGHDT, CDR2 YYEEEE. CDR3: CASSLISQGETQYF. CDR3 bases: TGTGCCAGCAGCTTGATTTCACAGGGGGAGACCCAGTACTTC.

This clone appeared a single time. The rearrangement links TRBV19 to TRBJ2-5; 10 positions agree with TRBD2. Trimming at V came to 10 bases and at J to 5 bases, leaving 19 bases not matched to a gene. The CDR3 extends over 17 amino acids. CDR1 and CDR2 from the germline V gene are LNHDA and SQIVND (reference sequence). CDR3 sequence (DNA): TGTGCCACTAACGAGGGTGCTAGCGGGAGTTCTTGGGAGACCCAGTACTTC. Protein product: CATNEGASGSSWETQYF.

J is TRBJ2-7 and V is TRBV4-1; no clear D gene. Germline CDR1 and CDR2: MGHRA and YSYEKL. The CDR3 is 15 residues long. V was pared by 0 bases and J by 0 bases, with 9 bases between. CDR3 in amino acids: CASSQDASSSYEQYF. The CDR3 coding sequence is TGCGCCAGCAGCCAAGATGCTAGTAGCTCCTACGAGCAGTACTTC.

The chain employs TRBV29-1 and TRBJ2-1, with TRBD2 matching over 9 bases. The CDR3 runs to 13 residues. Germline CDR1 and CDR2: SQVTM and ANQGSEA. V trimming: 5 bases; J trimming: 5 bases; junction bases outside the gene matches: 4. The CDR3 DNA follows: TGCAGCGTTTCGCGACTAGCGGACAATGAGCAGTTCTTC. This gives the protein CSVSRLADNEQFF.